The 25 T cell receptor beta chains in this list originate from one sample, sequenced in a study of blood T cells in healthy people across ages. Sample-barcoded 5' priming and a J-beta primer mix drove a second PCR of about 6 to 12 cycles. MiXCR, applied by TCRdb to the 5' RACE reads, yields one record per CDR3 protein. The table lists some 1.5 million distinct CDR3 sequences, roughly 30% of them singletons. The source material was blood. The receptors shown here come from a woman in her 30s in good health.

Of note for this clonotype: Mismatch with germline at one junction end may stem from a read error. This chain connects TRBV15 to TRBJ2-1; the match to TRBD2 covers 11 bases. Germline V gene data show CDR1 as LNHNV and CDR2 as YYDKDF (reference sequence). The CDR3 runs 17 residues. CDR3 coding DNA: TGTGCCGCCAGCACCCCGACTAGCGGGGTTTCGTACAATGAGCAGTTCTTC. Its protein product is CAASTPTSGVSYNEQFF.

This clonotype came up a few times. The chain links TRBV5-1 to TRBJ2-1, with D perhaps matching TRBD1 (5 bases). The V and J ends lost 5 bases and 0 bases respectively, with 12 bases between them. CDR3 length: 15 amino acids. Germline assignment: CDR1 SGHRS and CDR2 YFSETQ. CDR3 region: CASRTQGNSYNEQFF. CDR3 in DNA: TGCGCCAGCAGGACGCAGGGCAACTCCTACAATGAGCAGTTCTTC.

This clonotype came up a few times. The chain has TRBV5-1 and TRBJ2-7; 9 positions match TRBD1. The CDR3 loop spans 15 amino acids. Germline V gene sequence: CDR1 SGHRS, CDR2 YFSETQ. V lost 3 bases to trimming and J lost 2 bases; unmatched junction nucleotides: 6. CDR3 protein: CASSWGQGEAYEQYF. CDR3 bases: TGCGCCAGCAGCTGGGGACAGGGAGAAGCCTACGAGCAGTACTTC. The whole variable domain, filled in from reference TRBV5-1 and TRBJ2-7, reads KAGVTQTPRYLIKTRGQQVTLSCSPISGHRSVSWYQQTPGQGLQFLFEYFSETQRNKGNFPGRFSGRQFSNSRSEMNVSTLELGDSALYLCASSWGQGEAYEQYFGPGTRLTVT.

As for this clonotype: A much more abundant neighbour one base away suggests this may be a read error. The V call is TRBV5-1, the J call TRBJ2-1; weak D call: TRBD2 (6 bases). The germline V gene encodes CDR1 SGHRS and CDR2 YFSETQ. The CDR3 consists of 16 residues. The V end was cut by 4 bases, the J end by 7 bases, with 21 bases between. CDR3 coding DNA: TGCGCCAGCAGCAAGGGGCGGGACGCCCAGTGGAATGAGCAGTTCTTC. Translating gives CASSKGRDAQWNEQFF. Using reference TRBV5-1 and TRBJ2-1 for the parts outside the CDR3, the full variable domain is KAGVTQTPRYLIKTRGQQVTLSCSPISGHRSVSWYQQTPGQGLQFLFEYFSETQRNKGNFPGRFSGRQFSNSRSEMNVSTLELGDSALYLCASSKGRDAQWNEQFFGPGTRLTVL.

To note about this clonotype: Just one base apart from a much larger clone, this may be a read error. This chain links TRBV5-1 with TRBJ2-5; 7 nucleotides match TRBD2. V gave up 3 bases and J gave up 11 bases; unmatched junction bases: 13. Germline V CDR1 and CDR2: SGHRS, YFSETQ. The CDR3 length is 14 residues. The CDR3 DNA reads TGCGCCAGCAGCTCGCGACTAGCCAACTACGTGCAGTACTTC. This sequence encodes CASSSRLANYVQYF.

In this sample, this clonotype turned up a few times. The chain carries TRBV10-1 and TRBJ2-3; D is uncertain. This CDR3 comprises 14 residues. V was shortened by 0 bases and J by 8 bases, with 12 bases between the two germline ends. The germline CDR1 and CDR2 sequences are WNHNN and SYGVQD (reference sequence). CDR3 protein: CASSESNTWRTQYF. CDR3 sequence (DNA): TGCGCCAGCAGTGAGTCGAACACTTGGCGTACGCAGTATTTT.

The chain combines TRBV10-3 with TRBJ2-1, with D perhaps TRBD1 (8 bases). Germline assignment: CDR1 ENHRY and CDR2 SYGVKD. Trimming stripped 8 bases from V and 3 bases from J, with 17 bases between. The CDR3 is 15 amino acids. Here the CDR3 DNA reads TGTGCCATCGACCCCACAGGGGGGGACTACAATGAGCAGTTCTTC. This sequence encodes CAIDPTGGDYNEQFF.

This clonotype showed up many times. The V and J genes are TRBV7-2 and TRBJ2-7; D ambiguous. The V end lost 5 bases, the J end lost 5 bases, and 10 bases lay between the germline ends. This CDR3 has 12 residues. The germline V gene encodes CDR1 SGHTA and CDR2 FQGNSA. The DNA of the CDR3 is TGTGCCAGCAGCCCCCCTAGAGACGAGCAGTACTTC. Its protein is CASSPPRDEQYF. Drawing the rest from reference TRBV7-2 and TRBJ2-7, the complete variable domain is GAGVSQSPSNKVTEKGKDVELRCDPISGHTALYWYRQSLGQGLEFLIYFQGNSAPDKSGLPSDRFSAERTGGSVSTLTIQRTQQEDSAVYLCASSPPRDEQYFGPGTRLTVT.

A remark on this clonotype: A much larger clone sits a single nucleotide away, making a read error possible. The gene calls are TRBV12-3 or TRBV12-4 and TRBJ2-5; perhaps TRBD2 as D (6 bases). This CDR3 spans 14 amino acids. Trimming took 8 bases from V and 11 from J, leaving 24 bases between them. DNA of the CDR3: TGTGCCAGCCAACAGTGGGGGAGGTCAGAGGAGCAGTACTTC. Protein sequence: CASQQWGRSEEQYF.

CDR3 bases: TGCAGCGTTGACTGGGAAACTAACTATGGCTACACCTTC. It specifies CSVDWETNYGYTF. The chain is built from TRBV29-1 and TRBJ1-2; unclear D gene. The V and J ends lost 3 bases and 0 bases respectively, with 8 bases between them. There are 13 residues in the CDR3. The germline V gene has CDR1 SQVTM and CDR2 ANQGSEA. The entire variable domain, with the rest obtained from reference TRBV29-1 and TRBJ1-2, is as follows: SAVISQKPSRDICQRGTSLTIQCQVDSQVTMMFWYRQQPGQSLTLIATANQGSEATYESGFVIDKFPISRPNLTFSTLTVSNMSPEDSSIYLCSVDWETNYGYTFGSGTRLTVV.

V and J are TRBV20-1 and TRBJ2-3, with 10 bases lining up with TRBD2. The germline gives CDR1 DFQATT, CDR2 SNEGSKA (reference sequence). J was trimmed by 6 bases and V by 6 bases; bases with no gene match: 6. The CDR3 covers 13 residues. The CDR3 nucleotides read TGCAGTGCCCACCTAGCGGGAGCGGATACGCAGTATTTT. It yields the protein CSAHLAGADTQYF.

About this clonotype: This may arise from a read error, as a much more abundant clone is one base away. The V call is TRBV6-2 or TRBV6-3, the J call TRBJ2-5, with a possible D match to TRBD1 (6 bases). The CDR3 has 15 residues. The ends were cut back, 10 bases at V and 4 bases at J, with 22 bases in the middle. Germline V gives CDR1 MNHEY, CDR2 SVGEGT. The CDR3 sequence is CAIGDPGHRRETQYF. CDR3 coding DNA: TGTGCCATCGGGGACCCGGGACACCGTCGAGAGACCCAGTACTTC.

This chain uses TRBV10-3 with TRBJ1-4, with D possibly matching TRBD1 (5 bases). CDR1 and CDR2 (germline): ENHRY, SYGVKD. CDR3 length equals 17 residues. The germline V and J ends were trimmed by 0 bases and 0 bases, with 11 bases remaining between them. DNA of the CDR3: TGTGCCATCAGTGAGTCGAAATGGGGGGCAACTAATGAAAAACTGTTTTTT. Translating it yields CAISESKWGATNEKLFF.

The chain has TRBV15 and TRBJ2-5; D is ambiguous. From germline, CDR1 is LNHNV and CDR2 YYDKDF (reference sequence). Trimming pared 0 bases from V and 11 bases from J, leaving 16 bases between. This CDR3 has 14 residues. The CDR3 here is CATSRDLFGSGQYF. As DNA, the CDR3 is TGTGCCACCAGCAGAGATCTCTTCGGGTCCGGGCAGTACTTC.

J is TRBJ2-7 and V is TRBV28; TRBD1 aligns across 10 bases. The CDR3 runs 12 residues. Germline CDR1 MDHEN, CDR2 SYDVKM. The V gene end was trimmed by 7 bases and the J gene end by 6 bases; junction bases not matched to a gene: 3. The CDR3: CASMGQGREQYF. CDR3 nucleotide sequence: TGTGCCAGCATGGGACAGGGGCGCGAGCAGTACTTC.

DNA for the CDR3: TGTGCCAGCAGACTTGACAGGGGGCGGAACACCGGGGAGCTGTTTTTT. Protein sequence: CASRLDRGRNTGELFF. The chain has TRBV12-3 or TRBV12-4 and TRBJ2-2, with TRBD1 matching 10 bases. Losses at the gene ends were 6 bases for V and 1 base for J; bases not matched to a gene: 5. The CDR3 totals 16 residues.

This clonotype was recorded many times. The rearrangement joins TRBV29-1 to TRBJ2-1, with 10 bases fitting TRBD2. The CDR3 is 15 amino acids. The germline V gene has CDR1 SQVTM and CDR2 ANQGSEA. V lost 3 bases, J lost 6 bases, and 8 bases stayed unmatched. CDR3: CSVELSGRGVNEQFF. CDR3 DNA sequence: TGCAGCGTTGAGTTAAGCGGGAGGGGGGTCAATGAGCAGTTCTTC.

This clonotype was seen repeatedly, ten times or more. V usage is TRBV28 and J usage is TRBJ1-5; no reliable D call. The V end lost 2 bases, the J end lost 3 bases, and 5 bases lay between the germline ends. Per the germline V gene, CDR1 is MDHEN and CDR2 is SYDVKM. The CDR3 has 13 amino acids. The CDR3 loop reads CASSLRPNQPQHF. Written as DNA, the CDR3 is TGTGCCAGCAGTTTAAGGCCCAATCAGCCCCAGCATTTT.

In this sample, this clonotype turned up a few times. The V and J genes are TRBV12-3 or TRBV12-4 and TRBJ2-3; D uncertain. The CDR3 extends over 13 amino acids. V was trimmed by 5 bases and J by 4 bases, leaving 10 bases between them. In nucleotides, the CDR3 is TGTGCCAGCAGTCCACGGTGGCCAGATACGCAGTATTTT. It yields the protein CASSPRWPDTQYF.

This clonotype was observed a few times. The chain carries TRBV20-1 and TRBJ2-7; 9 bases are a match to TRBD2. Germline lookup yields CDR1 DFQATT and CDR2 SNEGSKA (reference sequence). The CDR3 has 13 residues. The V segment lost 6 bases and the J segment 5 bases; nucleotides outside the gene matches: 8. The CDR3 nucleotides read TGCAGTGCCCCAATAGCGGGAGTGGACGAGCAGTACTTC. Protein sequence: CSAPIAGVDEQYF.

V usage is TRBV13 and J usage is TRBJ2-7, with 9 nucleotides matching TRBD2. J gave up 4 bases and V 5 bases, and 3 bases lay outside the gene matches. Germline-derived CDR1 and CDR2 are PRHDT and FYEKMQ (reference sequence). This CDR3 region has 13 residues. CDR3 nucleotides: TGTGCCAGCAGCATGACTAGCGGATACGAGCAGTACTTC. It specifies CASSMTSGYEQYF.

This chain connects TRBV20-1 to TRBJ2-5; D is unclear. The CDR3 spans 13 residues. The germline V and J ends were trimmed by 5 bases and 5 bases, with 15 bases remaining between them. Germline V gene sequence: CDR1 DFQATT, CDR2 SNEGSKA (reference sequence). The CDR3 here is CSAPPRAVETQYF. The DNA of the CDR3 is TGCAGTGCTCCCCCCAGAGCAGTCGAGACCCAGTACTTC.

This clonotype has ten or more counts. The J gene is TRBJ2-7, the V gene TRBV20-1, with D possibly TRBD2 on 6 matching bases. Per the germline V gene, CDR1 is DFQATT and CDR2 is SNEGSKA (reference sequence). This CDR3 contains 13 residues. V lost 5 bases, J lost 2 bases, and 13 bases lay in between. Here the CDR3 reads CSAVIRGTYEQYF. CDR3 DNA: TGCAGTGCTGTTATTCGGGGGACCTACGAGCAGTACTTC.

The V call is TRBV7-9, the J call TRBJ2-1, with 10 nucleotides matching TRBD2. The CDR3 covers 15 residues. V lost 6 bases to trimming and J lost 9 bases; unmatched junction nucleotides: 11. The germline CDR1 and CDR2 sequences are SEHNR and FQNEAQ (reference sequence). The CDR3 DNA follows: TGTGCCAGCAGAAGCGGGAGGGCGGTAGACAGTGAGCAGTTCTTC. This encodes CASRSGRAVDSEQFF.

The V gene is TRBV18, the J gene TRBJ1-5, with D unclear. CDR1 is KGHSH, CDR2 LQKENI, per germline. The CDR3 has 15 residues. Trimming shortened V by 3 bases and J by 7 bases, and 16 bases separated the two germline ends. The DNA of the CDR3 is TGTGCCAGCTCACCCCAGGCCGAGACGGGGCAGCCCCAGCATTTT. This gives the protein CASSPQAETGQPQHF.